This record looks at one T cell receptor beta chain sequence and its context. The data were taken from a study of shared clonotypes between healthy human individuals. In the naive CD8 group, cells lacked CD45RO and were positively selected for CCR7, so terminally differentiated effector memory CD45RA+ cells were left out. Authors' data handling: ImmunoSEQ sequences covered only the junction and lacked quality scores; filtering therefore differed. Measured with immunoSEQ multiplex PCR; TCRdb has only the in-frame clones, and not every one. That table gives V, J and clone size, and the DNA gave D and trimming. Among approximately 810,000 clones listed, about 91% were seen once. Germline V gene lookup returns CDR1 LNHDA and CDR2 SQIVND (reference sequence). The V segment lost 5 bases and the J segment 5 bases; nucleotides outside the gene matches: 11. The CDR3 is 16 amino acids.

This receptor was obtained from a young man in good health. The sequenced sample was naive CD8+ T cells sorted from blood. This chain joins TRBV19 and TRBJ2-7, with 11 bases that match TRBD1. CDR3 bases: TGTGCCAGTAGTCCCTGGACAGGGGGCGCATCAAACGAGCAGTACTTC. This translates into CASSPWTGGASNEQYF.